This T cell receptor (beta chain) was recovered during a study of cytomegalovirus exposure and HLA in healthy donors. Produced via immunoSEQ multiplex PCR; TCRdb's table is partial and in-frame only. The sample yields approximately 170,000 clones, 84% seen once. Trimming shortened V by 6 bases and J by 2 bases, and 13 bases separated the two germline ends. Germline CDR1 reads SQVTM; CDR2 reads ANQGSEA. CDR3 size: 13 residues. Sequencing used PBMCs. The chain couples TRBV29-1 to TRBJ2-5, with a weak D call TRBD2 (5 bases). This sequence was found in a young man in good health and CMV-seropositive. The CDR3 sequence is CSVDGSYQETQYF. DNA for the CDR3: TGCAGCGTGGATGGGAGTTATCAAGAGACCCAGTACTTC. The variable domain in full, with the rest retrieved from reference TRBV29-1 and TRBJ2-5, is SAVISQKPSRDICQRGTSLTIQCQVDSQVTMMFWYRQQPGQSLTLIATANQGSEATYESGFVIDKFPISRPNLTFSTLTVSNMSPEDSSIYLCSVDGSYQETQYFGPGTRLLVL.